Each of the 7 T cell receptor beta chains below was sequenced from the same sample in a study of PD-L1 blockade in urothelial cancer. The data were produced by immunoSEQ multiplex PCR, yet TCRdb's version contains in-frame clones alone and is incomplete. The top ten clones hold around 2% of a sample with tens of thousands of clones, around 84% of them seen once. The time point here: pretreatment peripheral blood. Material: PBMCs, obtained around atezolizumab (anti-PD-L1) treatment. The origin of the receptors is a man in his sixties with urothelial cancer.

This chain links TRBV10-1 with TRBJ2-7; 10 bases agree with TRBD1. This CDR3 comprises 15 residues. Germline CDR1 and CDR2: WNHNN and SYGVQD (reference sequence). V lost 2 bases to trimming and J lost 0 bases; unmatched junction nucleotides: 1. The CDR3 loop reads CASSEGTGASYEQYF. The CDR3 nucleotides read TGCGCCAGCAGTGAGGGGACAGGGGCCTCCTACGAGCAGTACTTC.

This chain uses TRBV7-6 with TRBJ1-4, with D unclear. CDR3 size: 15 residues. V was cut by 1 base and J by 3 bases, with 9 bases left in between. CDR1 is SGHVS, CDR2 FNYEAQ, per germline. CDR3 nucleotide sequence: TGTGCCAGCAGCTTAGGCAGCGGGTCTAATGAAAAACTGTTTTTT. It is translated as CASSLGSGSNEKLFF.

V usage is TRBV19 and J usage is TRBJ1-5, with D hard to call. Trimming left V 3 bases short and J 2 bases short, with 14 bases between. CDR1 is LNHDA, CDR2 SQIVND, per germline (reference sequence). CDR3 size: 16 residues. CDR3 sequence reads: CASSIVWQLGNQPQHF. The CDR3 nucleotides are TGTGCCAGTAGTATTGTTTGGCAGTTGGGCAATCAGCCCCAGCATTTT.

This clone showed up just a few times. V usage is TRBV28 and J usage is TRBJ2-7; 7 nucleotides align to TRBD1. Germline V lookup: CDR1 MDHEN, CDR2 SYDVKM. V dropped 6 bases and J dropped 4; count of bases not matched to a gene: 9. CDR3 length: 14 residues. The CDR3 is CASSWPGGKYEQYF. DNA of the CDR3: TGTGCCAGCAGCTGGCCAGGGGGAAAGTACGAGCAGTACTTC.

This chain links TRBV28 with TRBJ1-2; the D is unclear. The V end was cut by 5 bases, the J end by 5 bases, with 6 bases between. CDR3 length: 11 amino acids. The germline gives CDR1 MDHEN, CDR2 SYDVKM. The CDR3 nucleotides are TGTGCCAGCAGTGCAGATTATGGCTACACCTTC. It translates to CASSADYGYTF.

The chain joins TRBV5-1 to TRBJ1-1; 11 bases line up with TRBD1. The CDR3 is made up of 12 amino acids. Germline values: CDR1 SGHRS, CDR2 YFSETQ. Trimming cost V 5 bases and J 10 bases; bases outside gene matches: 4. The CDR3 DNA is TGCGCCAGCAGTGAGGACAGGGGGCGAGCTTTCTTT. Amino acid sequence: CASSEDRGRAFF.

J is TRBJ2-1 and V is TRBV7-8; D is unclear. CDR3 length: 13 residues. The germline CDR1 and CDR2 sequences are SGHVS and FQNEAQ. V shed 5 bases and J shed 6 bases, with 11 bases lying between them. The DNA for the CDR3 is TGTGCCAGCAGCCCGCCGGTTTCCAATGAGCAGTTCTTC. Protein product: CASSPPVSNEQFF.